This T cell receptor beta chain was sequenced in a study of regulatory T cells in long-lasting Graves disease. Study-wide results and limits: Preferential use of TRBV28, TRBJ1-2 and TRBJ2-5 was seen in persistent disease.

In building TCR beta libraries, iRepertoire HTBI primers were used together with Arm-PCR of CDR3 regions. TCRdb redid the calling of the multiplex PCR reads with MiXCR, one entry per CDR3 protein. The data show under 450,000 distinct CDR3 sequences, with roughly 25% seen just once and roughly a quarter held by the top ten. Time point: persistent/refractory GD, antithyroid drugs over 5 years with positive TRAb. RNA extracted from PBMCs served as the sequencing template. American Thyroid Association guidelines were used to diagnose Graves' disease. Germline V gives CDR1 LNHDA, CDR2 SQIVND (reference sequence). Between the trimmed V and J ends, which lost 3 bases and 3 bases, there was a span of 27 bases. The CDR3 has 20 amino acids. This clonotype showed up just a few times. Antigen specificity is unknown.

The specimen comprised peripheral blood mononuclear cells (PBMCs), sampled when the disease was refractory, from a patient treated with antithyroid drugs. This TCR was sampled from a woman in her 40s with Graves disease. The chain recombines TRBV19 with TRBJ1-5; D unclear. The CDR3 nucleotides read TGTGCCAGTAGTATGCATCTCGGCGCGGGGTTAAGGGATAACAATCAGCCCCAGCATTTT. Translation gives CASSMHLGAGLRDNNQPQHF.